This note documents a single T cell receptor (beta chain) sequence. This clone turned up a few times. Its antigen remains unidentified. No base quality values were provided; no much bigger clone lies one nucleotide off. TCRbeta CDR3 regions were amplified from genomic DNA using the immunoSEQ Assay, a bias-controlled multiplex PCR. For the original study's pipeline: Nucleated cell counts per sample were estimated from amplification of reference gene primers within the assay. To quantify the absolute abundance of each unique TCRbeta CDR3 rearrangement, sequence reads were collapsed and filtered. For each sample, productive Simpson clonality was calculated by taking the square root of Simpson's diversity index across productive rearrangements. TCRdb obtained this table from immuneACCESS and retained in-frame rearrangements with V and J assigned. These tables miss some clones; where compared with another copy, unresolved V genes account for less than half of the shortfall, and the remainder is unexplained. The D gene and trimming were derived from the DNA, and the V and J assignments and clone size from that table. The sample table lists about 260,000 clones, about 82% of them with a count of one. The top ten clonotypes cover about 2.1% of the sample.

In the prospective study, participants were 18 to 89 years old, resided in about two dozen geographic areas of the United States, and were enrolled through a virtual design. Cohort assignment in the prospective study relied on participant-reported clinical history from a screening survey and a study questionnaire. Recovered participants in ImmuneRACE Cohort 3 were defined as having two consecutive negative NP/OP PCR tests, clearance from a healthcare professional, or resolution of symptoms. Each participant in the prospective study had whole blood, serum and a nasopharyngeal or oropharyngeal swab collected by mobile phlebotomists. Prospective study participants could optionally give additional blood draws and questionnaires over a roughly two-month period. Before DNA extraction, blood samples from the prospective study were shipped at room temperature or frozen. This sample is drawn from a study of blood T cell repertoires in COVID-19 (dated by TCRdb to 2018 to 2021). In terms of the full investigation: Samples covering the acute and convalescent phases of COVID-19 were provided by collaborators in the United States, Italy and Spain. The prospective study material was composed of cDNA or gDNA derived from T cells, B-cell-depleted T cells, or PBMCs. The dataset comprised deeply sampled blood TCRbeta repertoires from subjects exposed to, actively infected with, or recovered from COVID-19. The repertoires were released in a freely available public database meant as a resource for research on the immune response to SARS-CoV-2. Samples were obtained from the ongoing ImmuneRACE study (first 160 participants) and from roughly 1,300 subjects provided by 6 global collaborators. A de-identified subject ID, COVID-19 status, age in years and sex were almost always included in the sample metadata. Where available, HLA class I and class II types were taken from metadata supplied by the sample provider and were not determined by assay-based typing.

Paper-wide results and their limitations: Clinical and demographic metadata were provided uncurated, with the amount varying by source and participant.

CDR1 and CDR2 (LGHDT, YNNKEL) derive from the germline V gene (reference sequence). V was cut back by 1 base and J by 4 bases, leaving a gap of 11 bases between them. From the cysteine up to the phenylalanine, the CDR3 has a length of 15 residues. CDR3 DNA only is kept here, 45 bases in frame from base 1. The receptor's source is a woman between 50 and 59 years old who had recovered from COVID-19. The sequencing input was PBMCs or T cells enriched from blood (not recorded which). This sequence uses TRBV3-1 (or the pseudogene TRBV3-2) and TRBJ1-3, with the D gene too uncertain to name. CDR3 region: CASSQVGLSGNTIYF. The DNA sequence follows: TGTGCCAGCAGCCAAGTTGGGCTATCCGGAAACACCATATATTTT.